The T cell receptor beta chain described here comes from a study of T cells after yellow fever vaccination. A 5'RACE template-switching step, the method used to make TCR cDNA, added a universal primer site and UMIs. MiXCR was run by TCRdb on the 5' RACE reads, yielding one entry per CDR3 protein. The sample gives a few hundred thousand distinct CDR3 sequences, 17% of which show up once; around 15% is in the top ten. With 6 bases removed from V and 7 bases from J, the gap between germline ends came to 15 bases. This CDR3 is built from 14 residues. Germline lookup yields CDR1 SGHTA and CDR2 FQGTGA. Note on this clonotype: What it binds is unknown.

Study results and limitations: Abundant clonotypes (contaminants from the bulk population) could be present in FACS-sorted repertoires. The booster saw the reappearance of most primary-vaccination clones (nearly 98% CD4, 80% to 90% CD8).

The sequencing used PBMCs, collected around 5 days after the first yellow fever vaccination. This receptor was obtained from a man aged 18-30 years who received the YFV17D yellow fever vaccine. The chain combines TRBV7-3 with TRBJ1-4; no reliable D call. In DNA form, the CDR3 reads TGTGCCAGCAGGATTATATACGGAGCTGAAAAACTGTTTTTT. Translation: CASRIIYGAEKLFF.